Listed below are T cell receptor beta chains from one sample, sequenced in a study of shared clonotypes between healthy human individuals. Only in-frame clones appear in the TCRdb table, and some are missing; sequencing was by immunoSEQ multiplex PCR. The sample records 2 million to 2.5 million clones, roughly 95% being singletons. Sequencing was carried out using naive CD4+ T cells sorted from blood. These receptors were obtained from a man between 18 and 35 years old in good health. Each CDR3 is given with its conserved first and last residue. The D gene is left open where the match is weak. Rows may omit the clone size; those that give it use once, few, many or a size class.

>.|TRBV5-1|16|TRBD2|TRBJ2-1
CASSLGLAGASDEQFF
TGCGCCAGCAGCTTGGGGCTAGCGGGAGCCTCCGATGAGCAGTTCTTC
>.|TRBV5-4|14|.|TRBJ1-4
CASSLGGTGEKLFF
TGTGCCAGCAGCTTAGGGGGTACTGGGGAAAAACTGTTTTTT
>.|TRBV6-1|14|.|TRBJ2-7
CASSGRDRTGEQYF
TGTGCCAGCAGTGGCAGGGACCGCACCGGGGAGCAGTACTTC
>.|TRBV7-9|13|.|TRBJ1-5
CASSLDVGQPQHF
TGTGCCAGCAGCTTAGATGTAGGTCAGCCCCAGCATTTT
>.|TRBV6-5|15|TRBD1|TRBJ2-7
CASSYRDRGMYEQYF
TGTGCCAGCAGTTACAGGGACAGGGGAATGTACGAGCAGTACTTC
>once|TRBV6-5|15|TRBD2|TRBJ2-5
CASSRLAGGPETQYF
TGTGCCAGCAGTCGACTAGCGGGAGGGCCAGAGACCCAGTACTTC
>.|TRBV7-8|16|.|TRBJ2-7
CASSQAVNRVGYEQYF
TGTGCCAGCAGCCAGGCTGTGAACAGGGTCGGCTACGAGCAGTACTTC
>.|TRBV5-4|13|.|TRBJ1-2
CASSSEVGDGYTF
TGTGCCAGCAGCTCCGAAGTCGGCGATGGCTACACCTTC
>.|TRBV4-1|13|.|TRBJ1-1
CASSQVENTEAFF
TGCGCCAGCAGCCAAGTGGAAAACACTGAAGCTTTCTTT
>.|TRBV27|15|.|TRBJ2-5
CASSPDRDSPQTQYF
TGTGCCAGCAGTCCCGACCGGGACTCGCCTCAGACCCAGTACTTC
>.|TRBV7-9|16|TRBD2|TRBJ2-1
CASSLLGLAVGNEQFF
TGTGCCAGCAGCCTCTTAGGACTAGCAGTTGGGAATGAGCAGTTCTTC
>.|TRBV28|13|.|TRBJ2-7
CASRGGGTYEQYF
TGTGCCAGCAGGGGCGGAGGTACCTACGAGCAGTACTTC
>.|TRBV18|16|.|TRBJ2-1
CASSLLAEGPYNEQFF
TGTGCCAGCTCACTCTTAGCCGAGGGCCCGTACAATGAGCAGTTCTTC
>.|TRBV5-1|16|TRBD2|TRBJ2-7
CASSLGVAGGSYEQYF
TGCGCCAGCAGCTTGGGGGTAGCGGGAGGTTCCTACGAGCAGTACTTC
>.|TRBV6-6|15|.|TRBJ1-2
CASSYFAGLSLGYTF
TGTGCCAGCAGTTACTTCGCGGGGCTCTCACTTGGCTACACCTTC
>once|TRBV15|13|TRBD1|TRBJ2-7
CATATGGSYEQYF
TGTGCCACCGCGACAGGGGGCTCCTACGAGCAGTACTTC
>.|TRBV19|18|.|TRBJ1-1
CASSTTPGHRKGNTEAFF
TGTGCCAGTAGTACGACTCCGGGACACAGGAAGGGCAACACTGAAGCTTTCTTT
>.|TRBV28|15|.|TRBJ1-1
CASSTPYGGRPEAFF
TGTGCCAGCAGTACCCCCTATGGGGGTCGCCCTGAAGCTTTCTTT
>.|TRBV5-8|14|.|TRBJ1-5
CASNAGDGNQPQHF
TGTGCCAGCAACGCCGGGGATGGCAATCAGCCCCAGCATTTT
>.|TRBV30|15|.|TRBJ1-1
CARLHSTGINTEAFF
TGTGCCCGTCTCCATTCTACAGGGATAAACACTGAAGCTTTCTTT
>.|TRBV4-1|14|.|TRBJ2-3
CASSQEGGTDTQYF
TGCGCCAGCAGCCAAGAGGGGGGCACAGATACGCAGTATTTT
>.|TRBV9|14|.|TRBJ2-7
CASSVGNSIYEQYF
TGTGCCAGCAGCGTAGGTAACAGCATATACGAGCAGTACTTC
>.|TRBV5-5|18|TRBD1|TRBJ1-6
CASSSPTGRGSINSPLHF
TGTGCCAGCAGCAGTCCGACAGGGAGGGGATCCATAAATTCACCCCTCCACTTT
>.|TRBV7-7|16|.|TRBJ2-2
CASSLRETANTGELFF
TGTGCTAGCAGCTTACGGGAAACAGCGAACACCGGGGAGCTGTTTTTT
>.|TRBV28|13|TRBD1|TRBJ1-6
CASRQGDNSPLHF
TGTGCCAGCAGACAGGGGGATAATTCACCCCTCCACTTT
>.|TRBV6-4|13|TRBD1|TRBJ1-1
CASSGSGQGEAFF
TGTGCCAGCAGTGGGTCCGGACAGGGTGAAGCTTTCTTT
>.|TRBV11-3|14|.|TRBJ2-3
CASSPGTTTDTQYF
TGTGCCAGCAGCCCCGGGACAACCACAGATACGCAGTATTTT
>.|TRBV30|15|TRBD1|TRBJ1-2
CAWSKTGVIVYGYTF
TGTGCCTGGAGTAAGACAGGGGTCATCGTATATGGCTACACCTTC
>once|TRBV27|15|.|TRBJ1-1
CASSETPLGNTEAFF
TGTGCCAGCAGCGAAACCCCCCTTGGAAACACTGAAGCTTTCTTT
>.|TRBV11-2|16|.|TRBJ2-1
CASSLKGAGVSNEQFF
TGTGCCAGCAGCTTAAAAGGGGCCGGGGTCTCCAATGAGCAGTTCTTC
>.|TRBV5-1|16|.|TRBJ2-3
CASSLGLGTGADTQYF
TGCGCCAGCAGCTTGGGCCTTGGGACTGGGGCAGATACGCAGTATTTT
>.|TRBV30|14|TRBD1|TRBJ2-7
CAWSVGTGSFEQYF
TGTGCCTGGAGTGTAGGGACAGGGAGTTTCGAGCAGTACTTC
>.|TRBV5-1|15|.|TRBJ1-4
CASSLWQGANEKLFF
TGCGCCAGCAGCCTTTGGCAGGGAGCTAATGAAAAACTGTTTTTT
>once|TRBV29-1|14|.|TRBJ2-7
CSVEDLGAAKEQYF
TGCAGCGTTGAAGATCTGGGGGCCGCTAAAGAGCAGTACTTC
>.|TRBV28|13|.|TRBJ2-7
CASSLSLRYEQYF
TGTGCCAGCAGTTTATCCCTCCGCTACGAGCAGTACTTC
>.|TRBV19|13|.|TRBJ1-5
CASSIDWGKPQHF
TGTGCCAGTAGTATAGACTGGGGGAAGCCCCAGCATTTT
>.|TRBV5-6|16|.|TRBJ1-2
CASSLGDFSANYGYTF
TGTGCCAGCAGCTTGGGGGACTTTTCAGCTAACTATGGCTACACCTTC
>.|TRBV23-1|15|.|TRBJ2-7
CASSPPKKAGYEQYF
TGCGCCAGCAGTCCCCCTAAAAAAGCGGGCTACGAGCAGTACTTC
>.|TRBV27|15|.|TRBJ2-3
CASSLLSGNSDTQYF
TGTGCCAGCAGTTTATTGAGCGGAAACTCAGATACGCAGTATTTT
>.|TRBV2|14|.|TRBJ2-5
CASSSETGRETQYF
TGTGCCAGCAGTTCTGAGACAGGGAGGGAGACCCAGTACTTC
>.|TRBV29-1|12|.|TRBJ2-5
CSVARGQETQYF
TGCAGCGTAGCACGGGGTCAAGAGACCCAGTACTTC
>.|TRBV6-5|14|.|TRBJ1-1
CASRNAGAATEAFF
TGTGCCAGCCGAAACGCGGGGGCAGCCACTGAAGCTTTCTTT
>.|TRBV5-6|14|.|TRBJ1-3
CASSRWDGGNTIYF
TGTGCCAGCAGCCGTTGGGACGGCGGAAACACCATATATTTT
>.|TRBV14|12|.|TRBJ2-7
CASSSLSYEQYF
TGTGCCAGCAGCTCCCTTTCCTACGAGCAGTACTTC
>.|TRBV5-4|13|.|TRBJ1-1
CASSLVGRDEAFF
TGTGCCAGCAGCTTGGTCGGAAGGGACGAAGCTTTCTTT
>once|TRBV7-2|13|.|TRBJ1-2
CASSLDRAGGYTF
TGTGCCAGCAGCTTAGACAGGGCCGGAGGCTACACCTTC
>.|TRBV30|14|.|TRBJ1-1
CAWSVQGKNTEAFF
TGTGCCTGGAGCGTTCAGGGAAAGAACACTGAAGCTTTCTTT
>few|TRBV18|14|.|TRBJ2-2
CASSPLQGTGISNF
TGTGCCAGCTCACCGTTACAGGGTACTGGGATCTCGAATTTT
>.|TRBV2|14|TRBD1|TRBJ1-5
CASSLGDRGQPQHF
TGTGCCAGCAGCCTTGGGGACAGGGGTCAGCCCCAGCATTTT
>.|TRBV6-6|15|TRBD1|TRBJ1-5
CASSYGQGGNQPQHF
TGTGCCAGCAGTTACGGCCAGGGGGGCAATCAGCCCCAGCATTTT
>.|TRBV18|14|.|TRBJ2-5
CASSPVLAQETQYF
TGTGCCAGCTCACCAGTTTTAGCACAAGAGACCCAGTACTTC